The clone carrying this TCR beta chain showed up many times. This specimen belongs to a study of blood T cell repertoires in COVID-19. How the authors handled the data: Estimation of nucleated cell counts relied on the amplification of reference gene primers. TCRdb keeps only in-frame clones here, not all; method: immunoSEQ multiplex PCR. The D gene and trimming were derived from the DNA, and the V and J assignments and clone size from that table. In the table there are roughly 330,000 clones, approximately 89% of which are singletons. The CDR3 contains 17 residues. The V and J ends lost 0 bases and 2 bases, in that order; junction bases with no gene match: 6. CDR1 and CDR2 (germline): MGHRA, YSYEKL.

The sequenced material came from PBMCs or T cells enriched from blood (not recorded which). The TCR was taken from a woman aged 25 to 39 who had recovered from COVID-19. The chain uses TRBV4-1 and TRBJ2-3, with 9 bases lining up with TRBD2. Here the CDR3 DNA reads TGCGCCAGCAGCCAAGATCGGGCTAGCGGGGACACAGATACGCAGTATTTT. Translated, it gives CASSQDRASGDTDTQYF.